This TCR beta chain was retrieved from a study of response to subunit inactivated influenza vaccine. This CDR3 has 21 amino acids. Germline V gene sequence: CDR1 MGHRA, CDR2 YSYEKL. J was trimmed by 0 bases and V by 0 bases; bases with no gene match: 15. This clonotype was recorded a few times. Its target is unknown. TCRdb recomputed calls from the RT-PCR reads with MiXCR, one row per CDR3 protein. Found here are 450,000 to 600,000 distinct CDR3 sequences, 6.5% to 8% of them singletons; the top ten hold around 14%. Findings of the study overall: Each seasonal influenza vaccination, the authors suggested, recruits few new T cells.

This sequence was found in a man aged 45 to 70 who received an inactivated influenza vaccine. The gene calls are TRBV4-1 and TRBJ2-3, with 10 positions matching TRBD2. The input for sequencing was PBMCs from blood, taken less than 30 months after vaccination. The CDR3 protein is CASSQDLVIAGGRSSTDTQYF. The CDR3 DNA follows: TGCGCCAGCAGCCAAGATTTGGTAATAGCGGGGGGTAGGTCAAGCACAGATACGCAGTATTTT.